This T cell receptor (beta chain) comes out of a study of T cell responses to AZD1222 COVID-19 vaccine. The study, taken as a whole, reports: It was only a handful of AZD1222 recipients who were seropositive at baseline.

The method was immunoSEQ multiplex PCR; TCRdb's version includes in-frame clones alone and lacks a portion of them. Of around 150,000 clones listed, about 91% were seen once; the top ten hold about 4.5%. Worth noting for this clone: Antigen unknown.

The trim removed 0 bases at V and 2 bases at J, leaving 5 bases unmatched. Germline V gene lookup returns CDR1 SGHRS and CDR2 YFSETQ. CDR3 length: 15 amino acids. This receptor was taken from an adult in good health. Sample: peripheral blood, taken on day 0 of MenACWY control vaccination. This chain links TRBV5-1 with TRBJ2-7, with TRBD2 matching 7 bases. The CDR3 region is CASSLGLAETYEQYF. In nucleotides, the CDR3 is TGCGCCAGCAGCTTGGGGCTAGCGGAGACCTACGAGCAGTACTTC.